The following is a T cell receptor (beta chain) sequence with its context. Its antigen remains unknown. Overall study results and limits: Tumor-infiltrating Treg TCR alpha and beta sequences overlapped most with tumor naive CD4+ T cells, then blood naive.

From the 5' RACE reads, TCRdb called clonotypes with MiXCR, one entry per CDR3 protein. The data contain tens of thousands of distinct CDR3 sequences, approximately 28% of them singletons. Germline values: CDR1 LGHDT, CDR2 YNNKEL (reference sequence). The CDR3 is made up of 17 amino acids. V was clipped by 0 bases and J by 1 base, with 13 bases between them. The TCR was taken from a female donor with breast cancer. This sequence joins TRBV3-1 and TRBJ2-1; D is ambiguous. The specimen was tumor-infiltrating memory CD4+ T cells sorted from the breast tumor. Subset meaning: memory CD4+ T cells, CD4+CD45RO+CD25-. CDR3 protein: CASSQDTNWGSYNEQFF. The DNA of the CDR3 is TGTGCCAGCAGCCAAGATACCAATTGGGGATCCTACAATGAGCAGTTCTTC.